These 31 T cell receptor beta chains originate from one sample sequenced in a study of shared T cell receptors in the human thymus. The protocol was immunoSEQ multiplex PCR, while the TCRdb copy is restricted to in-frame clones and leaves out a portion. This table has more than 550,000 clones, 80% to 90% appearing once. The same specimen was also included in a second study, on human thymus T cells.

The material sequenced was thymocytes. The receptor set was obtained from a girl in the first two years of life with a congenital heart defect.

The chain combines TRBV19 with TRBJ2-7; D may be TRBD1 (6 bases). CDR1 is LNHDA and CDR2 is SQIVND in the germline V gene (reference sequence). Deletions cut 4 bases from V and 2 bases from J, with 15 bases between. The CDR3 length is 15 residues. CDR3 in amino acids: CASSTKGTPTYEQYF. The CDR3, as DNA: TGTGCCAGTAGTACAAAGGGGACACCAACCTACGAGCAGTACTTC.

The rearrangement joins TRBV10-3 to TRBJ1-1; D is possibly TRBD1 (6 bases). In germline, CDR1 is ENHRY, CDR2 SYGVKD. The CDR3 runs 13 residues. V was clipped by 8 bases and J by 5 bases, with 15 bases between them. The CDR3: CAILRAQGTEAFF. The CDR3 DNA sequence: TGTGCCATCCTACGGGCGCAGGGGACTGAAGCTTTCTTT.

This rearrangement joins TRBV2 to TRBJ1-2; TRBD1 aligns across 11 bases. V was pared by 6 bases and J by 7 bases, with 13 bases of the junction left unmatched. The CDR3 spans 16 residues. Germline V lookup: CDR1 SNHLY, CDR2 FYNNEI. The CDR3 nucleotides read TGTGCCAGCAGCCACCCACCGGGACAGGGGGATGGTGGCTACACCTTC. Its translation: CASSHPPGQGDGGYTF.

The CDR3 here is CASSWDRGGQYF. In DNA form, the CDR3 reads TGTGCCAGCAGCTGGGACAGGGGGGGCCAGTACTTC. The rearrangement uses TRBV27 and TRBJ2-5; 11 bases fit TRBD1. There are 12 residues in the CDR3. With V trimmed by 6 bases and J by 10 bases, 4 bases remained unmatched. Germline V CDR1 and CDR2: MNHEY, SMNVEV (reference sequence).

The rearrangement joins TRBV7-2 to TRBJ2-5, with D maybe TRBD2 (6 bases). The CDR3 is 14 amino acids. Germline CDR1 SGHTA, CDR2 FQGNSA. The V gene lost 3 bases and the J gene lost 5 bases, with 13 bases spanning the gap. CDR3 nucleotide sequence: TGTGCCAGCAGCTTGTCCCGCGGGGCGGAGACCCAGTACTTC. Translated, it gives CASSLSRGAETQYF.

This chain links TRBV5-1 with TRBJ1-2, with 9 bases fitting TRBD1. J lost 0 bases, V lost 0 bases, and 9 bases had no gene match. Germline CDR1 SGHRS, CDR2 YFSETQ. There are 18 residues in the CDR3. In DNA form, the CDR3 reads TGCGCCAGCAGCTTGGAAGGACAGGGGTCGAGAGCTAACTATGGCTACACCTTC. This translates into CASSLEGQGSRANYGYTF.

This clone has more than one count but fewer than ten. V usage is TRBV7-8 and J usage is TRBJ2-4; TRBD1 might be the D (5 bases). Between the trimmed V and J ends, which lost 0 bases and 6 bases, there was a span of 15 bases. In germline, CDR1 is SGHVS, CDR2 FQNEAQ. The CDR3 runs 16 residues. The CDR3, as DNA: TGTGCCAGCAGCTTAGCTACACAGGCGACCATAAACATTCAGTACTTC. This translates into CASSLATQATINIQYF.

V usage is TRBV5-1 and J usage is TRBJ2-7; the D gene is possibly TRBD2 (6 bases). Per the germline V gene, CDR1 is SGHRS and CDR2 is YFSETQ. Trimming shortened V by 4 bases and J by 6 bases, and 20 bases separated the two germline ends. The CDR3 spans 15 residues. This CDR3 reads CASSAQTQEGLEQYF. As DNA, the CDR3 is TGCGCCAGCAGCGCCCAGACCCAGGAGGGCCTCGAGCAGTACTTC.

The CDR3 DNA is TGTGCCAGCAGCCTATGGACAGAATCAACTAATGAAAAACTGTTTTTT. Its translation is CASSLWTESTNEKLFF. The chain carries TRBV7-2 and TRBJ1-4; D is perhaps TRBD1 (6 bases). Germline CDR1 is SGHTA and CDR2 is FQGNSA. The CDR3 covers 16 residues. V was trimmed by 5 bases and J by 0 bases, leaving 13 bases between them.

The chain is built from TRBV21-1 and TRBJ1-5. TRBV21-1 is flagged as a pseudogene. The CDR3 extends over 16 amino acids. The CDR3 nucleotides read TGTGCCAGCAGCAAAACGTCCGGGGGGTGGGATCAGCCCCAGCATTTT. This codes for CASSKTSGGWDQPQHF.

In its sample, this clone was seen a few times. The V call is TRBV5-5, the J call TRBJ1-1; 7 nucleotides align to TRBD1. With V trimmed by 1 base and J by 1 base, 7 bases remained unmatched. The CDR3 spans 16 residues. Germline CDR1 and CDR2: SGHKS and YYEKEE (reference sequence). This chain's CDR3 is CASSLQGDRKNTEAFF. Written as DNA, the CDR3 is TGTGCCAGCAGCTTGCAAGGGGACAGAAAGAACACTGAAGCTTTCTTT.

The chain has TRBV15 and TRBJ2-2; 8 bases are shared with TRBD2. Germline CDR1 LNHNV, CDR2 YYDKDF (reference sequence). Trimming at V came to 4 bases and at J to 3 bases, leaving 4 bases not matched to a gene. The CDR3 has 15 residues. The CDR3 DNA reads TGTGCCACCAGCACGCAGCGGGAGCACACCGGGGAGCTGTTTTTT. This translates into CATSTQREHTGELFF.

This clone occurred once. The chain has TRBV27 and TRBJ1-4; D is perhaps TRBD1 (6 bases). Trimming removed 6 bases at V and 5 bases at J, with 13 bases between. CDR1 MNHEY and CDR2 SMNVEV come from the germline V gene (reference sequence). The CDR3 spans 14 residues. CDR3 in DNA: TGTGCCAGCAGCGAGACAGGTAGAAATGAAAAACTGTTTTTT. This gives the protein CASSETGRNEKLFF.

This rearrangement joins TRBV10-3 to TRBJ2-2; 7 nucleotides match TRBD1. Germline lookup yields CDR1 ENHRY and CDR2 SYGVKD. CDR3 length equals 17 residues. The J segment lost 3 bases and the V segment lost 6 bases, leaving 13 bases of the junction unmatched. CDR3 DNA sequence: TGTGCCATCAGACTAACCAAGGGGGCGCCGGACACCGGGGAGCTGTTTTTT. This codes for CAIRLTKGAPDTGELFF.

In its sample, this clone was seen once. This chain joins TRBV2 and TRBJ1-2; 7 positions match TRBD1. This CDR3 has 15 amino acids. The germline V gene encodes CDR1 SNHLY and CDR2 FYNNEI. V trimming: 3 bases; J trimming: 0 bases; junction bases outside the gene matches: 4. The CDR3 nucleotides read TGTGCCAGCAGTGATGGGACAGAAGCTAACTATGGCTACACCTTC. Residues: CASSDGTEANYGYTF.

V usage is TRBV13 and J usage is TRBJ1-2, with D possibly matching TRBD1 (5 bases). Trimming cost V 0 bases and J 6 bases, with 20 bases left between them. The CDR3 length is 17 residues. Germline V lookup: CDR1 PRHDT, CDR2 FYEKMQ (reference sequence). For the CDR3, the DNA is TGTGCCAGCAGCTTAGGCCATCGGGGGTCGGCCGCAGATGGCTACACCTTC. The encoded protein is CASSLGHRGSAADGYTF.

The chain recombines TRBV5-1 with TRBJ1-4, with TRBD1 matching over 10 bases. The length of the CDR3 is 13 residues. Germline V gene sequence: CDR1 SGHRS, CDR2 YFSETQ. Trimming cost V 5 bases and J 5 bases; bases outside gene matches: 0. This chain's CDR3 is CASRDRGNEKLFF. The CDR3 DNA reads as TGCGCCAGCAGGGACAGGGGGAATGAAAAACTGTTTTTT. The full variable domain, its missing parts supplied by reference TRBV5-1 and TRBJ1-4, is KAGVTQTPRYLIKTRGQQVTLSCSPISGHRSVSWYQQTPGQGLQFLFEYFSETQRNKGNFPGRFSGRQFSNSRSEMNVSTLELGDSALYLCASRDRGNEKLFFGSGTQLSVL.

The gene calls are TRBV7-2 and TRBJ1-5; no reliable D call. CDR1 is SGHTA, CDR2 FQGNSA, per germline. This CDR3 has 18 amino acids. The V end was cut by 5 bases, the J end by 0 bases, with 20 bases between. DNA of the CDR3: TGTGCCAGCAGCGAGAGGGTTTTGCCCCTCTATAGCAATCAGCCCCAGCATTTT. Translation: CASSERVLPLYSNQPQHF. The full variable domain, rest sourced from reference TRBV7-2 and TRBJ1-5, is GAGVSQSPSNKVTEKGKDVELRCDPISGHTALYWYRQSLGQGLEFLIYFQGNSAPDKSGLPSDRFSAERTGGSVSTLTIQRTQQEDSAVYLCASSERVLPLYSNQPQHFGDGTRLSIL.

The chain employs TRBV10-3 and TRBJ1-2; D gene unclear. Germline CDR1 ENHRY, CDR2 SYGVKD. V was cut by 4 bases and J by 2 bases, with 11 bases left in between. The CDR3 spans 14 residues. In DNA form, the CDR3 reads TGTGCCATCAGTGTTTCGGGTTTCAACTATGGCTACACCTTC. Translating it yields CAISVSGFNYGYTF.

CDR3 sequence: CASSPTRGANTGELFF. DNA for the CDR3: TGTGCCAGCAGCCCCACTCGGGGGGCGAACACCGGGGAGCTGTTTTTT. V gene TRBV7-6 combines with J gene TRBJ2-2, with 7 bases fitting TRBD2. This CDR3 comprises 16 residues. CDR1 and CDR2 (germline): SGHVS, FNYEAQ. Trimming removed 5 bases from V and 0 bases from J; junction bases left unmatched: 6.

The V gene is TRBV4-1, the J gene TRBJ2-2; D is perhaps TRBD1 (6 bases). This CDR3 contains 13 residues. Germline V gene sequence: CDR1 MGHRA, CDR2 YSYEKL. With 4 bases removed from V and 5 bases from J, the gap between germline ends came to 8 bases. The CDR3 protein is CASSRRGTGELFF. CDR3 nucleotides: TGCGCCAGCAGCCGCAGGGGAACCGGGGAGCTGTTTTTT.

The chain employs TRBV6-5 and TRBJ1-1; no clear D gene. The V gene's germline CDR1 is MNHEY and CDR2 SVGAGI. This CDR3 is 15 amino acids long. V lost 3 bases, J lost 1 base, and 12 bases lay in between. The CDR3 sequence: CASSYLPRSNTEAFF. The DNA of the CDR3 is TGTGCCAGCAGTTATTTGCCCAGATCGAACACTGAAGCTTTCTTT.

The chain links TRBV5-6 to TRBJ1-1, with D possibly matching TRBD1 (5 bases). V dropped 9 bases and J dropped 1 base, with 13 bases sitting between them. Germline V CDR1 and CDR2: SGHDT, YYEEEE. CDR3 length: 13 amino acids. The CDR3 reads CATHRWANTEAFF. CDR3 DNA sequence: TGTGCCACCCACAGGTGGGCGAACACTGAAGCTTTCTTT.

The chain combines TRBV2 with TRBJ2-7, with TRBD1 matching 10 bases. Trimming took 8 bases from V and 4 from J; bases not matched to a gene: 5. CDR3 length: 13 amino acids. CDR1 SNHLY and CDR2 FYNNEI come from the germline V gene. For the CDR3, the DNA is TGTGCCAGCCGGACAGGGGGGACATACGAGCAGTACTTC. Protein: CASRTGGTYEQYF.

CDR3 in DNA: TGTGCCAGCAGCTTGGGGCCGAATCAGCCCCAGCATTTT. It codes for CASSLGPNQPQHF. The chain recombines TRBV5-8 with TRBJ1-5; D is undetermined. Deletions cut 0 bases from V and 4 bases from J, with 5 bases between. The CDR3 length is 13 residues. CDR1 is SGHTS and CDR2 is YDEGEE in the germline V gene.

This sequence joins TRBV6-1 and TRBJ1-2; perhaps TRBD1 as D (5 bases). The CDR3 covers 13 residues. V lost 6 bases and J 5 bases, leaving 13 bases between the germline ends. Germline lookup yields CDR1 MNHNS and CDR2 SASEGT. This CDR3 reads CASSPRRGYGYTF. The CDR3 DNA sequence: TGTGCCAGCAGCCCCCGGAGGGGATATGGCTACACCTTC.

The gene calls are TRBV28 and TRBJ1-5, with D possibly matching TRBD1 (5 bases). This CDR3 has 18 residues. Germline lookup yields CDR1 MDHEN and CDR2 SYDVKM. V lost 2 bases and J lost 2, with 19 bases in between. The CDR3 here is CASSLGSQEGWGNQPQHF. CDR3 nucleotide sequence: TGTGCCAGCAGTTTAGGGTCACAGGAAGGATGGGGCAATCAGCCCCAGCATTTT.

The J gene is TRBJ2-5, the V gene TRBV7-8; D unresolved. CDR3 length: 13 residues. CDR1 and CDR2 (germline): SGHVS, FQNEAQ. The V end lost 0 bases, the J end lost 8 bases, and 10 bases lay between the germline ends. The chain's CDR3 is CASSLASQNTQYF. CDR3 coding DNA: TGTGCCAGCAGCTTAGCCTCCCAGAATACCCAGTACTTC.

This clone showed up just once. CDR3 sequence (DNA): TGTGCCAGCAGCGTAGGAGACAGGGTCTACGAGCAGTACTTC. As protein: CASSVGDRVYEQYF. The chain employs TRBV9 and TRBJ2-7, with TRBD1 matching 7 bases. J was trimmed by 3 bases and V by 0 bases; bases with no gene match: 3. The CDR3 is 14 residues long. Germline V gives CDR1 SGDLS, CDR2 YYNGEE.

The chain links TRBV4-3 to TRBJ1-3; D unclear. Deletions cut 0 bases from V and 0 bases from J, with 12 bases between. The CDR3 extends over 17 amino acids. Germline CDR1 LGHNA, CDR2 YSLEER. The CDR3 DNA follows: TGCGCCAGCAGCCAAGAGGGAGGTGTCTTCTCTGGAAACACCATATATTTT. As protein: CASSQEGGVFSGNTIYF.

V usage is TRBV5-4 and J usage is TRBJ2-3, with 8 bases identical to TRBD2. Germline CDR1 reads SGHNT; CDR2 reads YYREEE (reference sequence). Trimming at V came to 2 bases and at J to 2 bases, leaving 13 bases not matched to a gene. The CDR3 is 18 residues long. CDR3 bases: TGTGCCAGCAGCTTAAGGCGGGGGGCAGGACGATTCACAGATACGCAGTATTTT. This gives the protein CASSLRRGAGRFTDTQYF.